This entry lists 8 T cell receptor beta chains sequenced from one sample in a study of response to subunit inactivated influenza vaccine. TCRdb re-called the RT-PCR reads with MiXCR, one entry per CDR3 protein. The sample carries about 180,000 distinct CDR3 sequences, about 9.3% recorded once. Specimen: non-naive T cells sorted from PBMCs, collected on the day of vaccination. The receptors were gathered from a man aged 50 to 59 who received an inactivated influenza vaccine.

The chain's CDR3 is CASSAGTGRVGANVLTF. The CDR3 DNA reads TGTGCCAGCAGCGCGGGGACAGGGAGGGTTGGGGCCAACGTCCTGACTTTC. This chain uses TRBV9 with TRBJ2-6; 9 bases agree with TRBD1. CDR1 is SGDLS and CDR2 is YYNGEE in the germline V gene. V was clipped by 3 bases and J by 3 bases; unmatched bases: 7. This CDR3 comprises 17 residues. Variable domain in full (rest from reference TRBV9 and TRBJ2-6): DSGVTQTPKHLITATGQRVTLRCSPRSGDLSVYWYQQSLDQGLQFLIQYYNGEERAKGNILERFSAQQFPDLHSELNLSSLELGDSALYFCASSAGTGRVGANVLTFGAGSRLTVL.

The CDR3 here is CASSDLWTTSTDTQYF. The CDR3 coding sequence is TGTGCCAGCAGTGACCTGTGGACAACAAGCACAGATACGCAGTATTTT. The chain is built from TRBV2 and TRBJ2-3; possibly TRBD1 for D (5 bases). V was shortened by 3 bases and J by 0 bases, with 13 bases between the two germline ends. Per the germline V gene, CDR1 is SNHLY and CDR2 is FYNNEI. CDR3 length: 16 amino acids.

This clonotype came up many times. This sequence joins TRBV5-1 and TRBJ2-3; no clear D gene. Germline lookup yields CDR1 SGHRS and CDR2 YFSETQ. Deletions cut 3 bases from V and 5 bases from J, with 13 bases between. This CDR3 region has 14 residues. For the CDR3, the DNA is TGCGCCAGCAGCTCATCGGCGGCGAGAGATACGCAGTATTTT. Its protein product is CASSSSAARDTQYF.

Many counts were recorded for this clonotype. The chain carries TRBV29-1 and TRBJ1-2; no clear D gene. Trimming left V 6 bases short and J 8 bases short, with 16 bases between. The CDR3 is 12 amino acids. Germline V gene data show CDR1 as SQVTM and CDR2 as ANQGSEA. CDR3 nucleotide sequence: TGCAGCGTCCGGGTTGGCTCGCGGGGCTACACCTTC. Protein product: CSVRVGSRGYTF.

This clonotype was detected ten times or more. V gene TRBV25-1 combines with J gene TRBJ2-1; D unclear. Trimming cost V 6 bases and J 5 bases, with 14 bases left between them. From germline, CDR1 is MGHDK and CDR2 SYGVNS. CDR3 size: 14 residues. The CDR3 region is CASSYNLRDNEQFF. CDR3 nucleotide sequence: TGTGCCAGCAGCTATAATCTCCGGGACAATGAGCAGTTCTTC.

This clonotype appeared many times. The J gene is TRBJ1-1, the V gene TRBV5-1; 8 nucleotides line up with TRBD1. This CDR3 has 15 amino acids. Germline assignment: CDR1 SGHRS and CDR2 YFSETQ. With 0 bases clipped from V and 0 bases from J, the junction kept 1 base outside the gene matches. The CDR3 DNA reads as TGCGCCAGCAGCTTGGGACAGGGGATGAACACTGAAGCTTTCTTT. Translating gives CASSLGQGMNTEAFF.

This sequence joins TRBV27 and TRBJ2-2; D call uncertain. V was trimmed by 7 bases and J by 5 bases, leaving 8 bases between them. Germline V CDR1 and CDR2: MNHEY, SMNVEV (reference sequence). The CDR3 is 12 amino acids. CDR3 residues: CASKLLTGELFF. CDR3 bases: TGTGCCAGCAAACTATTAACCGGGGAGCTGTTTTTT.

This clonotype was seen many times. The rearrangement uses TRBV4-2 and TRBJ2-1, with TRBD2 identical over 12 bases. The CDR3 runs 19 residues. V gave up 4 bases and J gave up 2 bases; unmatched junction bases: 12. Germline V gene data show CDR1 as LGHNA and CDR2 as YNFKEQ. The chain's CDR3 is CASSPPGTSGFSTYNEQFF. Written as DNA, the CDR3 is TGTGCCAGCAGCCCTCCCGGGACTAGCGGGTTCTCTACCTACAATGAGCAGTTCTTC.